Below, 15 T cell receptor beta chains from the same sample are listed, as sequenced in a study of cytomegalovirus exposure and HLA in healthy donors. It was with 60 Vbeta and 13 Jbeta primers that the PCR ran. The repertoire was sequenced with immunoSEQ multiplex PCR; TCRdb's copy has only in-frame clones and lacks some. The data contain 150,000 to 200,000 clones, around 86% of them singletons. Sequenced sample: PBMCs. Receptor source: a woman younger than 30 in good health and CMV-seronegative.

The chain links TRBV7-9 to TRBJ1-2, with D possibly TRBD1 on 5 matching bases. CDR1 is SEHNR and CDR2 is FQNEAQ in the germline V gene (reference sequence). There are 14 residues in the CDR3. V shed 1 base and J shed 5 bases, with 11 bases lying between them. CDR3 sequence: CASSLETEWYGYTF. Written as DNA, the CDR3 is TGTGCCAGCAGCTTAGAGACAGAATGGTATGGCTACACCTTC.

V and J are TRBV4-1 and TRBJ1-5; the D is unclear. Germline loops: CDR1 MGHRA, CDR2 YSYEKL. This CDR3 has 16 amino acids. V lost 1 base, J lost 0 bases, and 10 bases lay in between. CDR3 sequence reads: CASSQVFDTSNQPQHF. In nucleotides, the CDR3 is TGCGCCAGCAGCCAAGTATTTGACACTAGCAATCAGCCCCAGCATTTT.

The J gene is TRBJ1-1, the V gene TRBV7-6; 7 bases align to TRBD1. The CDR3 is made up of 13 amino acids. Per germline, CDR1 SGHVS and CDR2 FNYEAQ. Trimming cost V 5 bases and J 5 bases; bases outside gene matches: 5. The CDR3 nucleotides read TGTGCCAGCAGCCTGACAGGGAAGACTGAAGCTTTCTTT. Translation: CASSLTGKTEAFF.

The rearrangement links TRBV12-5 to TRBJ2-7, with TRBD1 matching over 9 bases. Germline CDR1 and CDR2: LGHNT and FRNRAP. The junction had 9 bases not matched to a gene; V was cut back by 6 bases and J by 3 bases. The CDR3 loop spans 15 amino acids. The CDR3 coding sequence is TGTGCTAGTGGCCCGGGGGACAGGGTTTTCTACGAGCAGTACTTC. Translation: CASGPGDRVFYEQYF.

V gene TRBV9 combines with J gene TRBJ1-1, with 7 bases aligning to TRBD1. The CDR3 covers 15 residues. Germline values: CDR1 SGDLS, CDR2 YYNGEE. The ends lost 0 bases at V and 2 bases at J; junction bases unmatched: 4. The CDR3 sequence: CASSVAGTENTEAFF. The CDR3, as DNA: TGTGCCAGCAGCGTAGCTGGGACAGAAAACACTGAAGCTTTCTTT.

The V call is TRBV25-1, the J call TRBJ1-2, with D maybe TRBD1 (6 bases). Trimming left V 5 bases short and J 0 bases short, with 16 bases between. Germline V gives CDR1 MGHDK, CDR2 SYGVNS. There are 16 residues in the CDR3. This CDR3 reads CASSRDTSFPNYGYTF. CDR3 DNA sequence: TGTGCCAGCAGTCGGGACACCTCCTTCCCTAACTATGGCTACACCTTC.

V usage is TRBV6-5 and J usage is TRBJ2-3, with 7 positions matching TRBD1. CDR3 length equals 15 residues. CDR1 is MNHEY, CDR2 SVGAGI, per germline. The trim removed 2 bases at V and 2 bases at J, leaving 4 bases unmatched. The CDR3 nucleotides read TGTGCCAGCAGTTACCAAACAGGGGACACAGATACGCAGTATTTT. Protein: CASSYQTGDTDTQYF.

The gene calls are TRBV10-3 and TRBJ2-7, with no clear D. CDR1 and CDR2 from the germline V gene are ENHRY and SYGVKD. V lost 3 bases, J lost 0 bases, and 9 bases lay in between. The CDR3 is made up of 14 amino acids. As DNA, the CDR3 is TGTGCCATCAGTGACGGAAGCGCCTCCTACGAGCAGTACTTC. Its translation is CAISDGSASYEQYF.

This clone was counted between two and nine times. The same CDR3 can be traced to other DNA sequences in this sample. This chain joins TRBV6-1 and TRBJ2-7; 8 bases map to TRBD2. V shed 1 base, J shed 4 bases, and the junction held 6 bases outside the gene matches. Germline loops: CDR1 MNHNS, CDR2 SASEGT. The CDR3 has 15 amino acids. CDR3 amino acids: CASSEDGSGSYEQYF. In DNA, the CDR3 is TGTGCCAGCAGTGAAGATGGGAGCGGGAGTTACGAGCAGTACTTC.

CDR3 nucleotides: TGTGCCAGCAGTCGTAGCCCGGGTTACAATGAGCAGTTCTTC. Translating gives CASSRSPGYNEQFF. The chain joins TRBV9 to TRBJ2-1; unclear D gene. The length of the CDR3 is 14 residues. V dropped 5 bases and J dropped 4 bases, with 13 bases sitting between them. Germline V gives CDR1 SGDLS, CDR2 YYNGEE. The full variable domain, completed using reference TRBV9 and TRBJ2-1, is DSGVTQTPKHLITATGQRVTLRCSPRSGDLSVYWYQQSLDQGLQFLIQYYNGEERAKGNILERFSAQQFPDLHSELNLSSLELGDSALYFCASSRSPGYNEQFFGPGTRLTVL.

The chain uses TRBV5-4 and TRBJ2-1; no firm D call. Trimming removed 0 bases at V and 0 bases at J, with 13 bases between. The CDR3 covers 17 residues. Germline assignment: CDR1 SGHNT and CDR2 YYREEE (reference sequence). The CDR3 here is CASSLAEPRFSYNEQFF. CDR3 DNA sequence: TGTGCCAGCAGCTTGGCGGAGCCGCGGTTCTCCTACAATGAGCAGTTCTTC.

This clone came up a few times. The chain couples TRBV19 to TRBJ1-2, with D hard to call. The length of the CDR3 is 13 residues. Trimming cost V 1 base and J 8 bases, with 11 bases left between them. Germline CDR1 reads LNHDA; CDR2 reads SQIVND (reference sequence). This CDR3 reads CASSIVGMGGYTF. The CDR3 nucleotides are TGTGCCAGTAGTATAGTCGGGATGGGGGGCTACACCTTC.

The chain employs TRBV5-8 and TRBJ1-2; D uncertain. This CDR3 has 15 amino acids. CDR1 and CDR2 (germline): SGHTS, YDEGEE. V lost 0 bases to trimming and J lost 5 bases, with 14 bases between them. The chain's CDR3 is CASSLGPEGLYGYTF. CDR3 coding DNA: TGTGCCAGCAGCTTGGGCCCGGAGGGCTTATATGGCTACACCTTC.

The chain carries TRBV6-6 and TRBJ2-1; no clear D. V gave up 2 bases and J gave up 3 bases, with 8 bases separating them. Germline values: CDR1 MNHNY, CDR2 SVGAGI (reference sequence). The CDR3 covers 14 residues. The CDR3 DNA sequence: TGTGCCAGCAGTTACGTCCAGGACTACAATGAGCAGTTCTTC. This codes for CASSYVQDYNEQFF.

The chain carries TRBV6-6 and TRBJ2-3; 9 positions agree with TRBD2. The junction had 8 bases not matched to a gene; V was cut back by 6 bases and J by 4 bases. The germline gives CDR1 MNHNY, CDR2 SVGAGI (reference sequence). The CDR3 covers 15 residues. CDR3 residues: CASSPPGLASDTQYF. The CDR3 nucleotides read TGTGCCAGCAGCCCGCCGGGACTAGCATCAGATACGCAGTATTTT.